This TCR beta chain was sequenced during a study of shared clonotypes between healthy human individuals. Study-level findings and limits: Relative to memory subsets, naive subsets generally showed larger estimated richness.

Repertoires were generated with immunoSEQ multiplex PCR, while TCRdb's copy carries only in-frame clones and drops some. The sample gives hundreds of thousands of clones, about 97% of which show up once; over 0.2% is in the top ten. Naive CD8 isolation took CD45RO-negative cells positively selected for CCR7 and excluded terminally differentiated effector memory CD45RA+ cells. Per the germline V gene, CDR1 is MDHEN and CDR2 is SYDVKM. V gave up 8 bases and J gave up 0 bases, with 17 bases separating them. The CDR3 is 16 residues long. Details on this clone: The antigen remains unidentified.

This sequence joins TRBV28 and TRBJ1-5, with D unclear. This clonotype originated in a man aged 25-45 years in good health. Sequencing input: naive CD8+ T cells sorted from blood. The CDR3 DNA is TGTGCCAGCGGGTCCGACGTTAAACCTAGCAATCAGCCCCAGCATTTT. Amino acid sequence: CASGSDVKPSNQPQHF.